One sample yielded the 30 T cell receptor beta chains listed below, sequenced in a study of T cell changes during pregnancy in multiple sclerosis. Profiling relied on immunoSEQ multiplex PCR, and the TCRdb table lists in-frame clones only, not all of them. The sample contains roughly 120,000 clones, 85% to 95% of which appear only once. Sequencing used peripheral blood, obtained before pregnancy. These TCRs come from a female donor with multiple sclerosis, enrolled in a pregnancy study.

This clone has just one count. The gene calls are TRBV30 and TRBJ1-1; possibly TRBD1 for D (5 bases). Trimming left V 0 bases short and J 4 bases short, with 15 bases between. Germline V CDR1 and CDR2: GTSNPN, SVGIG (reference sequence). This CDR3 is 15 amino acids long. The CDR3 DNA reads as TGTGCCTGGAGTGTAGGGGCGCAAAGGGGCACTGAAGCTTTCTTT. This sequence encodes CAWSVGAQRGTEAFF. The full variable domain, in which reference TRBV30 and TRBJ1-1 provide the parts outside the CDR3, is SQTIHQWPATLVQPVGSPLSLECTVEGTSNPNLYWYRQAAGRGLQLLFYSVGIGQISSEVPQNLSASRPQDRQFILSSKKLLLSDSGFYLCAWSVGAQRGTEAFFGQGTRLTVV.

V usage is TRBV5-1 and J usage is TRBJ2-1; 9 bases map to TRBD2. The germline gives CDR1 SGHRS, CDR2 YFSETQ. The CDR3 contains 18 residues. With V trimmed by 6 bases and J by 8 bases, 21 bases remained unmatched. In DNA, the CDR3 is TGCGCCAGCACCCCGCCGGGGACGAGACTAGCGGCTCCGCATGAGCAGTTCTTC. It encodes CASTPPGTRLAAPHEQFF.

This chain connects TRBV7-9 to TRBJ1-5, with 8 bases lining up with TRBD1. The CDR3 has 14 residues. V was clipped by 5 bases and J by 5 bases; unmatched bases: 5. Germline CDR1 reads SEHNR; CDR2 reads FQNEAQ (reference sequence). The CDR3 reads CASSQATGDQPQHF. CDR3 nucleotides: TGTGCCAGCAGCCAAGCGACAGGGGATCAGCCCCAGCATTTT.

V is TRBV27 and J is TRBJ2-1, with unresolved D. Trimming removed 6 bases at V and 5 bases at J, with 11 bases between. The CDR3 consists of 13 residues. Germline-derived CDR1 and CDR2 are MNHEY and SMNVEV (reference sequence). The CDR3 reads CASSPRVDNEQFF. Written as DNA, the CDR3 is TGTGCCAGCAGCCCCCGGGTAGACAATGAGCAGTTCTTC.

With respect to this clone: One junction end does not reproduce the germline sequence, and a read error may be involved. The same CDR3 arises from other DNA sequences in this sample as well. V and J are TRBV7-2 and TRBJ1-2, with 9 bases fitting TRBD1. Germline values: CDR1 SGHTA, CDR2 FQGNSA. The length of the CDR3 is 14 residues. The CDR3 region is CASSTQGAIYGYTF. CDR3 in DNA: TGTGCCAGCAGCACACAGGGGGCAATCTATGGTTACACCTTC.

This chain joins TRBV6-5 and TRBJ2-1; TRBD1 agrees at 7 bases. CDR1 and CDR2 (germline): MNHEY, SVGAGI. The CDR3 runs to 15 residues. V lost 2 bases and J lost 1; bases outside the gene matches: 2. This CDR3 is CASSYGQVSYNEQFF. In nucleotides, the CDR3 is TGTGCCAGCAGTTACGGACAGGTTTCCTACAATGAGCAGTTCTTC.

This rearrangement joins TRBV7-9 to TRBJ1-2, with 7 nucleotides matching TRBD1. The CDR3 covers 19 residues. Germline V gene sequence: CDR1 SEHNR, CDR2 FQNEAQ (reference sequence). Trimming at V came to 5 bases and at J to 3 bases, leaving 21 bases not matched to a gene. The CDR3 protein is CASSPILRGTESQHYGYTF. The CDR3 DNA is TGTGCCAGCAGCCCTATATTACGTGGGACAGAGTCCCAACACTATGGCTACACCTTC.

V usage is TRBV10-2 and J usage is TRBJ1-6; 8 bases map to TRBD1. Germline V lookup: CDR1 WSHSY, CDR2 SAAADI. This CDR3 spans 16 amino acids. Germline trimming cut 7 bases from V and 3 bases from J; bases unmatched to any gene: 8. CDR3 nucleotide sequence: TGCGCCAGCACCGGTATGGACAGGGACTATAATTCACCCCTCCACTTT. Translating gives CASTGMDRDYNSPLHF.

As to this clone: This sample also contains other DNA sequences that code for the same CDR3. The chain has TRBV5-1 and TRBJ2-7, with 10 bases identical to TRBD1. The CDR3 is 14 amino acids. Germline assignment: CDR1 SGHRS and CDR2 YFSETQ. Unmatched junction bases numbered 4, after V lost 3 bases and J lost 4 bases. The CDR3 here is CASSSDRGRYEQYF. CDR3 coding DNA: TGCGCCAGCAGCTCGGACAGGGGGAGGTACGAGCAGTACTTC.

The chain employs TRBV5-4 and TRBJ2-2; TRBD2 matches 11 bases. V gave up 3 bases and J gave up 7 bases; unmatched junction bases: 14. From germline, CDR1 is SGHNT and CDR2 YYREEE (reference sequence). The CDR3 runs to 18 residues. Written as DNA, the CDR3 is TGTGCCAGCAGCTCCCGTGGTAGCGGGGGGGCCGTTGTCGGGGAGCTGTTTTTT. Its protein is CASSSRGSGGAVVGELFF.

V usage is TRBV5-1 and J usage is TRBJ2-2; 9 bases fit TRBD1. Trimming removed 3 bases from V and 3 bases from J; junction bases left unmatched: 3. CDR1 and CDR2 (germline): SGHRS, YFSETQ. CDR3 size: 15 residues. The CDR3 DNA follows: TGCGCCAGCAGCTGGGACAGGGCTGACACCGGGGAGCTGTTTTTT. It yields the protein CASSWDRADTGELFF. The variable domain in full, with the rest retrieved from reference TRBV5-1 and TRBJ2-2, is KAGVTQTPRYLIKTRGQQVTLSCSPISGHRSVSWYQQTPGQGLQFLFEYFSETQRNKGNFPGRFSGRQFSNSRSEMNVSTLELGDSALYLCASSWDRADTGELFFGEGSRLTVL.

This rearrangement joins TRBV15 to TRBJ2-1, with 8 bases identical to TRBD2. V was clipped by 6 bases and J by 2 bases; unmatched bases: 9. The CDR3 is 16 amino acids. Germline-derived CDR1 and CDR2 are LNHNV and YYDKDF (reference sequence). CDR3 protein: CATSPRSGGTYNEQFF. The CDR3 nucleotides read TGTGCCACCAGTCCTCGGAGCGGGGGAACCTACAATGAGCAGTTCTTC.

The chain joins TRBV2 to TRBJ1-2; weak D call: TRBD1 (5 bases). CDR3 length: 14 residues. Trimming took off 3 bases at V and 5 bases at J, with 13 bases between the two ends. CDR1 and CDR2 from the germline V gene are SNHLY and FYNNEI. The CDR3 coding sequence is TGTGCCAGCAGTGAGTCCAGGGCTGGGTATGGCTACACCTTC. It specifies CASSESRAGYGYTF.

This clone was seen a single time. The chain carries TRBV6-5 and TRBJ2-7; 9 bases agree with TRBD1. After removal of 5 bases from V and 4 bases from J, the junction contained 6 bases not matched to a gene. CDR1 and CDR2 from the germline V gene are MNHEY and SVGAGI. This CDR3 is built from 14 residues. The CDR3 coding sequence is TGTGCCAGCAGTGAATCTGGACAGGGGTACGAGCAGTACTTC. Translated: CASSESGQGYEQYF.

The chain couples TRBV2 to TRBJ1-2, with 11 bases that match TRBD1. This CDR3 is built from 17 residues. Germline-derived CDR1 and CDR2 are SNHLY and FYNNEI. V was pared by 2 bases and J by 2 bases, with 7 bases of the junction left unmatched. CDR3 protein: CASSEPDRGLFNYGYTF. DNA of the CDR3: TGTGCCAGCAGTGAACCGGACAGGGGGCTTTTCAACTATGGCTACACCTTC. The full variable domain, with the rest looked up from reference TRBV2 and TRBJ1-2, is EPEVTQTPSHQVTQMGQEVILRCVPISNHLYFYWYRQILGQKVEFLVSFYNNEISEKSEIFDDQFSVERPDGSNFTLKIRSTKLEDSAMYFCASSEPDRGLFNYGYTFGSGTRLTVV.

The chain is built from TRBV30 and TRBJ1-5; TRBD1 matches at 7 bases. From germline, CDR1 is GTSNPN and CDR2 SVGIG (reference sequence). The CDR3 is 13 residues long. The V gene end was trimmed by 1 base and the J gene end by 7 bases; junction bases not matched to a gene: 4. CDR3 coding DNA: TGTGCCTGGAGTGAGGCAGGGGGACAGCCCCAGCATTTT. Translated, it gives CAWSEAGGQPQHF.

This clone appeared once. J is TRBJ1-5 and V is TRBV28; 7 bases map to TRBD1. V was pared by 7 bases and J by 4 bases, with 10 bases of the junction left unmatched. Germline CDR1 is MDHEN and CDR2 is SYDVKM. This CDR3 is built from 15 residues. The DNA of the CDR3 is TGTGCCAGCACCATGCAGGGGGGTAAAAATCAGCCCCAGCATTTT. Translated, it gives CASTMQGGKNQPQHF.

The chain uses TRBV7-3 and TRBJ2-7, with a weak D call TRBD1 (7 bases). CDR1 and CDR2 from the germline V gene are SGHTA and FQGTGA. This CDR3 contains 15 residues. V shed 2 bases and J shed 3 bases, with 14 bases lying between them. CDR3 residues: CASSLGGGALYEQYF. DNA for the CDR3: TGTGCCAGCAGCTTAGGAGGGGGCGCACTCTACGAGCAGTACTTC.

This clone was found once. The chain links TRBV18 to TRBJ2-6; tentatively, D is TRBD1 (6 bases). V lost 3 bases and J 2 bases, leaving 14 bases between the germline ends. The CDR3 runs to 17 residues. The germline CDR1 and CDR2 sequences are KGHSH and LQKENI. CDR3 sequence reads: CASSPLWAGAGANVLTF. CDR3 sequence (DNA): TGTGCCAGCTCACCTCTGTGGGCAGGGGCTGGGGCCAACGTCCTGACTTTC. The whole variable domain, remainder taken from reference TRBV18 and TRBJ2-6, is NAGVMQNPRHLVRRRGQEARLRCSPMKGHSHVYWYRQLPEEGLKFMVYLQKENIIDESGMPKERFSAEFPKEGPSILRIQQVVRGDSAAYFCASSPLWAGAGANVLTFGAGSRLTVL.

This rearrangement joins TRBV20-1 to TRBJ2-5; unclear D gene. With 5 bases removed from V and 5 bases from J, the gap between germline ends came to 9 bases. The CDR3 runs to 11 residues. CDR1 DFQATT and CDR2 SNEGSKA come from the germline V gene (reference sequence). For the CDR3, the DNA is TGCAGTGCTGTCGAGATGGAGACCCAGTACTTC. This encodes CSAVEMETQYF.

This chain's CDR3 is CASSEPGQYNEQFF. CDR3 nucleotide sequence: TGTGCCAGCAGTGAGCCGGGACAGTACAATGAGCAGTTCTTC. The V call is TRBV25-1, the J call TRBJ2-1; 7 positions match TRBD1. Germline CDR1 and CDR2: MGHDK and SYGVNS. CDR3 length: 14 residues. Trimming at V came to 3 bases and at J to 4 bases, leaving 3 bases not matched to a gene.

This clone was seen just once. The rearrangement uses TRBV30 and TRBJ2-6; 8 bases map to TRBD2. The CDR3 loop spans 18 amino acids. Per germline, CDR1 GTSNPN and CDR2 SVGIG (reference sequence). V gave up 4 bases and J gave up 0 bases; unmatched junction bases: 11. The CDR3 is CAWIVKVAGYSGANVLTF. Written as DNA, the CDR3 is TGTGCCTGGATAGTGAAGGTAGCGGGGTACTCTGGGGCCAACGTCCTGACTTTC.

Written as DNA, the CDR3 is TGCGCCAGCAGCTTGGTGGGGGGTGGCACAGATACGCAGTATTTT. Its translation is CASSLVGGGTDTQYF. The V gene is TRBV5-1, the J gene TRBJ2-3, with a possible D match to TRBD2 (6 bases). The CDR3 has 15 residues. The V gene lost 0 bases and the J gene lost 1 base, with 9 bases spanning the gap. Germline CDR1 and CDR2: SGHRS and YFSETQ.

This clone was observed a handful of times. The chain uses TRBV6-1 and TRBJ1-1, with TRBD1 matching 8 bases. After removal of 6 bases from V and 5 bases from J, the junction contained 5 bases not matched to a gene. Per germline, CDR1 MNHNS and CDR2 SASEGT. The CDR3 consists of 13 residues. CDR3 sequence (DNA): TGTGCCAGCAGGACAGGGGTAGAGACTGAAGCTTTCTTT. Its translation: CASRTGVETEAFF.

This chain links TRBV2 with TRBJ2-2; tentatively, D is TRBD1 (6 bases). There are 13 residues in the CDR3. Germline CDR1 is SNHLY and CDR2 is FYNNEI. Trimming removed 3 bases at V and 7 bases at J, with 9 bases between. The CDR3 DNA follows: TGTGCCAGCAGTGAGGGGGCAGGCGGGGAGCTGTTTTTT. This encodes CASSEGAGGELFF. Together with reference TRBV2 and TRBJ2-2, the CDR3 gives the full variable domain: EPEVTQTPSHQVTQMGQEVILRCVPISNHLYFYWYRQILGQKVEFLVSFYNNEISEKSEIFDDQFSVERPDGSNFTLKIRSTKLEDSAMYFCASSEGAGGELFFGEGSRLTVL.

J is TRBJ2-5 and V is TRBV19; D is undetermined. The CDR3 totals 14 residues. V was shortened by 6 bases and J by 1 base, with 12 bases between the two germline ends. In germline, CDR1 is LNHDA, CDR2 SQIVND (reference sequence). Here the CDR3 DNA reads TGTGCCAGTAGGGGCCTATCGTCCCAAGAGACCCAGTACTTC. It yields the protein CASRGLSSQETQYF.

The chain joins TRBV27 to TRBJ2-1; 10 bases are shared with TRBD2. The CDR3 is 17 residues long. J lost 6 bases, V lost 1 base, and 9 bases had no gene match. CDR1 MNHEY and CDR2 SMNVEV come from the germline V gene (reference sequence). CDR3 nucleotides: TGTGCCAGCAGTTTATGGTTGGGGACTAGCGCTCTCAATGAGCAGTTCTTC. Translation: CASSLWLGTSALNEQFF.

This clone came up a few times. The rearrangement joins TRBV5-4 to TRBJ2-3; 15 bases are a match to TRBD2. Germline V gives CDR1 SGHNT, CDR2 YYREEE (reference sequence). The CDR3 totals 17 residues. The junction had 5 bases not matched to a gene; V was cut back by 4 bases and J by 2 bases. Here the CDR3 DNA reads TGTGCCAGCAGCCCGGGGACTAGCGGGGGGTACACAGATACGCAGTATTTT. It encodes CASSPGTSGGYTDTQYF.

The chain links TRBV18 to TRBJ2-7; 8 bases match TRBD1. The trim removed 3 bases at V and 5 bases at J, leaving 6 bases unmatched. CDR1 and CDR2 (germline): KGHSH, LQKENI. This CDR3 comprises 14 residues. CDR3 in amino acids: CASSPRTGMNEQYF. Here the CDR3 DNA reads TGTGCCAGCTCACCCCGGACAGGGATGAACGAGCAGTACTTC.

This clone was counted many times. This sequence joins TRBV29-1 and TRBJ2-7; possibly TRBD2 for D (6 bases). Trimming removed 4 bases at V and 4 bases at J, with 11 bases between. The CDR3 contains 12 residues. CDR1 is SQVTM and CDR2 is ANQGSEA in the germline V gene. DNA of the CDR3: TGCAGCGTTGTTCAGGGACTGTACGAGCAGTACTTC. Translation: CSVVQGLYEQYF.